This T cell receptor beta chain derives from a study of cytotoxic CD8 clonotypes in ibrutinib-treated CLL. Background on the study: Partial responders around 24, complete 2; approximately twelve progressed and around 15 stayed in remission by median around 62 months.

Notes on this clone: The antigen is not known.

Overall study results and limits: Sample timing was unmatched between remission and later-progressing patients; lymph nodes unstudied. Upon ibrutinib response clonality rose, and upon progression it fell back toward baseline.

Cryopreserved PBMCs supplied roughly 2.1 micrograms of genomic DNA for TCR beta libraries. In germline, CDR1 is MNHNS, CDR2 SASEGT. CDR3 length: 14 amino acids. The V segment lost 11 bases and the J segment 1 base; nucleotides outside the gene matches: 8. This table comes from immunoSEQ multiplex PCR, and its TCRdb copy is limited to in-frame clones, with some not included. The data hold 300,000 or so clones, with 67% observed a single time. The sample was PBMCs, taken after 36 months of ibrutinib treatment. This rearrangement joins TRBV6-1 to TRBJ1-1, with TRBD1 matching 9 bases. The sequence derives from a human donor with chronic lymphocytic leukemia. The CDR3 here is CAGRLGQGNTEAFF. In DNA form, the CDR3 reads TGTGCCGGTCGCCTGGGACAGGGGAACACTGAAGCTTTCTTT.